The sequence of this T cell receptor (beta chain) was determined in a study of shared clonotypes between healthy human individuals. General study results and limits: With a few donors compared, roughly 5% of naive CD4 clonotypes were shared. Having only a few donors restricted how much genetic and exposure-history diversity was captured.

Remarks on this clone: The antigen is not known.

CD45RA+ naive and CD45RA-negative memory subsets were separated from CD4+ cells. Replicate PCRs from sorted subsets contained around 190 ng DNA, which is roughly 30,000 T cell genomes. Sequenced by immunoSEQ multiplex PCR; TCRdb stores in-frame clones only, minus some. Of about 2 million clones listed, roughly 94% are singletons. The CDR3 contains 15 residues. The germline V gene encodes CDR1 ENHRY and CDR2 SYGVKD. Losses at the gene ends were 3 bases for V and 7 bases for J; bases not matched to a gene: 4. This clonotype originated in a man younger than 30 in good health. Material for sequencing was naive CD4+ T cells sorted from blood. Subset of the sample: CD45RA+ positively selected. V gene TRBV10-3 combines with J gene TRBJ2-2, with 11 bases identical to TRBD2. Here the CDR3 reads CAISDLAGGVGELFF. The CDR3 region has the DNA TGTGCCATCAGTGACCTAGCGGGAGGAGTCGGGGAGCTGTTTTTT.